This TCR beta chain was obtained from a study of graft-versus-host responses after intestinal transplantation. Germline V CDR1 and CDR2: LNHNV, YYDKDF (reference sequence). This CDR3 has 17 amino acids. Trimming at V came to 1 base and at J to 4 bases, leaving 10 bases not matched to a gene. Co-plated with 200,000 CFSE-labeled responder cells were 200,000 irradiated, violet-dye-labeled stimulator cells. There are a few counts of this clone. Notes on the study in general: High graft-versus-host to host-versus-graft clonal ratios were seen in allografts of patients with graft-donor T cell macrochimerism.

TCRdb's table, derived via immunoSEQ multiplex PCR, lists solely in-frame clones and lacks some. This sample yields 8,000 to 9,000 clones, of which 30% to 35% are seen a single time; roughly 5.9% belongs to the top ten. The rearrangement uses TRBV15 and TRBJ2-5, with TRBD2 matching over 9 bases. The clonotype was recovered from a human patient who received an intestinal transplant. Sample: alloreactive CD4+ T cells from a mixed lymphocyte reaction culture, taken before intestinal transplant. Stated subset: CFSE-low proliferating T cells sorted from roughly 6-day pre-transplant mixed lymphocyte reaction (GvH or HvG direction). The CDR3 sequence is CATSRGGGRAFTETQYF. The CDR3 nucleotides read TGTGCCACCAGCAGAGGTGGCGGGAGGGCCTTCACAGAGACCCAGTACTTC.